This T cell receptor beta chain emerged from a study of blood T cell repertoires in COVID-19. In the study overall: Italy, Spain and the United States were the sources of the convalescent and acute COVID-19 samples. In each case, the material was cDNA or gDNA derived from T cells, B-cell-depleted T cells, or PBMCs.

Authors' analysis steps: Amplification of reference gene primers was used by the study to estimate nucleated cell counts. Clones were read by immunoSEQ multiplex PCR, and TCRdb kept only the in-frame ones, dropping some. Clonal size and the V and J genes are those of that table, whereas D and trimming came from the DNA. The table lists some 48,000 clones, approximately 89% of them singletons. This clone was recorded once. The TCR comes from a woman older than 75 with acute or convalescent COVID-19. Sample: peripheral blood.

The CDR3 is CASSFGTAQYGYTF. The CDR3 DNA sequence: TGTGCCAGCAGCTTCGGGACAGCCCAATATGGCTACACCTTC. This chain uses TRBV5-5 with TRBJ1-2; 7 nucleotides align to TRBD1. Germline loops: CDR1 SGHKS, CDR2 YYEKEE (reference sequence). Losses at the gene ends were 2 bases for V and 5 bases for J; bases not matched to a gene: 6. This CDR3 is built from 14 residues.